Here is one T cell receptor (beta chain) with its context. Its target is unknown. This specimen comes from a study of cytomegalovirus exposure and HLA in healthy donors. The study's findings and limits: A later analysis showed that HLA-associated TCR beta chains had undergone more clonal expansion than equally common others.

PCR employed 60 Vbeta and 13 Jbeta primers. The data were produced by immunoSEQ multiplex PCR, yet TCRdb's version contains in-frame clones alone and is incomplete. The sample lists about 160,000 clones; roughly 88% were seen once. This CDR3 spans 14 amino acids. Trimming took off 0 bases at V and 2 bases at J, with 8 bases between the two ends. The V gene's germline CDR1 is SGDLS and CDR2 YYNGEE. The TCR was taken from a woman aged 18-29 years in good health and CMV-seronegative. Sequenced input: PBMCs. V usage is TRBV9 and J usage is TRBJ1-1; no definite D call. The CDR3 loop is CASSVVEGNTEAFF. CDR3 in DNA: TGTGCCAGCAGCGTAGTGGAGGGAAACACTGAAGCTTTCTTT.